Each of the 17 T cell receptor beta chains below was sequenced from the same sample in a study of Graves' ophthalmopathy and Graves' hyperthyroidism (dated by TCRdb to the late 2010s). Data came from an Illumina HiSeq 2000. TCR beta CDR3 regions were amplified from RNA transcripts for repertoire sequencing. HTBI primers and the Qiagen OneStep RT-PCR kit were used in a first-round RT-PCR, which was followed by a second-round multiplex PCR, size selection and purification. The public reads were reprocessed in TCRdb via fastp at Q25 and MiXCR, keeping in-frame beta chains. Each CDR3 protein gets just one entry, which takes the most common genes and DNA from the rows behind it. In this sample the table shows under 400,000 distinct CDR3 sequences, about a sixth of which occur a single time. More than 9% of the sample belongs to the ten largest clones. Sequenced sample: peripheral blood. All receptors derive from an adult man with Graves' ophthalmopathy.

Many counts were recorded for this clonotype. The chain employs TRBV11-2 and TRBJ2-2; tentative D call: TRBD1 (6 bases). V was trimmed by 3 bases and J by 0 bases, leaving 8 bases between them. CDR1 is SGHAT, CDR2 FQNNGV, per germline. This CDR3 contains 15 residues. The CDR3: CASSLDSPNTGELFF. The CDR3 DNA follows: TGTGCCAGCAGCTTGGACAGCCCGAACACCGGGGAGCTGTTTTTT.

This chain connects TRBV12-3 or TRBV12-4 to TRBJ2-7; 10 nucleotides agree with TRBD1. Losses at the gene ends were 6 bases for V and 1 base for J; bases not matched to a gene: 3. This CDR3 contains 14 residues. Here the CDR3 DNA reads TGTGCCAGCAGGACAGGGGGCGAATCCTACGAGCAGTACTTC. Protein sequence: CASRTGGESYEQYF.

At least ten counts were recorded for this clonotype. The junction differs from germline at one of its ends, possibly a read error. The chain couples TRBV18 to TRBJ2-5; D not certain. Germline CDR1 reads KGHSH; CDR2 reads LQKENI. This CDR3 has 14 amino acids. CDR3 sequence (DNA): TGTGCCAGCTTACCATCGGCAGTCCAAGAGACCCAGTACTTC. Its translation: CASLPSAVQETQYF.

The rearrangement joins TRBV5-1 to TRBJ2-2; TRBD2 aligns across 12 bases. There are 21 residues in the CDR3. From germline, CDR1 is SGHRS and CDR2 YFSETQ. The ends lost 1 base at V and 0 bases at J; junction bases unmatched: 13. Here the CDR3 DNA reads TGCGCCAGCAGCTTGACTCTATGGACTAGCGGGACCAACGCGAACACCGGGGAGCTGTTTTTT. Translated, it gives CASSLTLWTSGTNANTGELFF.

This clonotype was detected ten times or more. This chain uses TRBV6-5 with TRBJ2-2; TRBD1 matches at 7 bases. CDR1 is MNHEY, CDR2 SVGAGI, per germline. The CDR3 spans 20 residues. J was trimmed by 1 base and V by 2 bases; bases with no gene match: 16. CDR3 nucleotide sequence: TGTGCCAGCAGTTACAAAGGACAGGCAGTACCGACCCTGAACACCGGGGAGCTGTTTTTT. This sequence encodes CASSYKGQAVPTLNTGELFF.

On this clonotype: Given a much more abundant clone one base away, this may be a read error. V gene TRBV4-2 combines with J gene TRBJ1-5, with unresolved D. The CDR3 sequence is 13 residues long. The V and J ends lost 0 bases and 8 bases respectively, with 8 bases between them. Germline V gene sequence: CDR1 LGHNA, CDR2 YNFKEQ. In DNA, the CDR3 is TGTGCCAGCAGCCAAGATTATGATAAGCCCCAGCATTTT. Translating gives CASSQDYDKPQHF.

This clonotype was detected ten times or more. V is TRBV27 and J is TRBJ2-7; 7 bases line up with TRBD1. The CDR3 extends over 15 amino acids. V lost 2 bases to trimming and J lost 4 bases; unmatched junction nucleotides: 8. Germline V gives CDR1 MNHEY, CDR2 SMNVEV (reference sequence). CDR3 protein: CASSLTVQGRYEQYF. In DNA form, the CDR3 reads TGTGCCAGCAGTTTAACGGTACAGGGGAGATACGAGCAGTACTTC.

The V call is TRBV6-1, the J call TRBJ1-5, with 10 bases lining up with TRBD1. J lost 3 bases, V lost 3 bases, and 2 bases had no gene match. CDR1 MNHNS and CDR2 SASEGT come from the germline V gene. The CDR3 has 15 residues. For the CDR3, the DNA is TGTGCCAGCAGTGACGGGACAGGGGCCAATCAGCCCCAGCATTTT. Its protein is CASSDGTGANQPQHF.

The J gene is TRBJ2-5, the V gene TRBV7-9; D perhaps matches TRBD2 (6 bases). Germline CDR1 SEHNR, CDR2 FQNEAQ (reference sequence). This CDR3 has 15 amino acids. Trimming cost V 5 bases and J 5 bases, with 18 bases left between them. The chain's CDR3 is CASSDGTDYGETQYF. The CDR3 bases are TGTGCCAGCAGCGACGGGACTGACTACGGGGAGACCCAGTACTTC.

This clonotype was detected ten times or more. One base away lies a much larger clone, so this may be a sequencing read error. The CDR3 protein is CASSYYASTEAFF. The DNA of the CDR3 is TGTGCCAGCAGTTACTATGCTAGCACTGAAGCTTTCTTT. This chain links TRBV6-2 or TRBV6-3 with TRBJ1-1; unclear D gene. V was pared by 1 base and J by 4 bases, with 7 bases between. CDR3 length equals 13 residues. Germline loops: CDR1 MNHEY, CDR2 SVGEGT.

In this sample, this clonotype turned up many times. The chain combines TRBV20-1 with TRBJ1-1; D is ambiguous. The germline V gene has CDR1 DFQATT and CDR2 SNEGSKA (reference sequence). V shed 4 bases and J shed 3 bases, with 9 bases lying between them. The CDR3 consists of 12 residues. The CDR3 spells CSAMGFHTEAFF. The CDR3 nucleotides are TGCAGTGCTATGGGGTTTCACACTGAAGCTTTCTTT.

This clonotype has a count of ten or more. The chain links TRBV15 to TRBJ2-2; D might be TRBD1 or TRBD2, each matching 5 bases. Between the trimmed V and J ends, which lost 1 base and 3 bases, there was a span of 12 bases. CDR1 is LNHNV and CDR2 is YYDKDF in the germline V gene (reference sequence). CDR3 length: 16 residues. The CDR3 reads CATSRVQGAYTGELFF. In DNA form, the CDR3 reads TGTGCCACCAGCAGAGTCCAGGGAGCCTACACCGGGGAGCTGTTTTTT.

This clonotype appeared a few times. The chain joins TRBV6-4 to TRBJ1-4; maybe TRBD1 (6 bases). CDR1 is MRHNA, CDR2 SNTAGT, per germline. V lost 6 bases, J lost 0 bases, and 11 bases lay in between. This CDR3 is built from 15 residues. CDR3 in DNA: TGTGCCAGCAGATCTAGACAGGCAACTAATGAAAAACTGTTTTTT. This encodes CASRSRQATNEKLFF.

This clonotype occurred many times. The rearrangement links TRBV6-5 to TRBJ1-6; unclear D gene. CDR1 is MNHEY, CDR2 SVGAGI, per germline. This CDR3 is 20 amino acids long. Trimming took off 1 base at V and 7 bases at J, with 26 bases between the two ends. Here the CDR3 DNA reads TGTGCCAGCAGTTACTTGATCACATTGGCCCGGGGTGTTGGGAATTCACCCCTCCACTTT. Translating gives CASSYLITLARGVGNSPLHF.

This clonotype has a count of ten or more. CDR3 coding DNA: TGTGCCACCAGTGAAGAAGGACAGGGAAACTATGGCTACACCTTC. Translated: CATSEEGQGNYGYTF. This chain joins TRBV24-1 and TRBJ1-2; 8 bases align to TRBD1. The length of the CDR3 is 15 residues. V was clipped by 4 bases and J by 2 bases; unmatched bases: 5. From germline, CDR1 is KGHDR and CDR2 SFDVKD.

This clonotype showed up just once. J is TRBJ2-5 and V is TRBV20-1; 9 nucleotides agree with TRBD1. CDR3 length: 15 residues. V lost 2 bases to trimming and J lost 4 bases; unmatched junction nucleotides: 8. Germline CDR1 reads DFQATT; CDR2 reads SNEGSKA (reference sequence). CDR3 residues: CSARIQGAIRETQYF. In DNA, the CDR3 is TGCAGTGCTAGAATACAGGGGGCGATACGAGAGACCCAGTACTTC.

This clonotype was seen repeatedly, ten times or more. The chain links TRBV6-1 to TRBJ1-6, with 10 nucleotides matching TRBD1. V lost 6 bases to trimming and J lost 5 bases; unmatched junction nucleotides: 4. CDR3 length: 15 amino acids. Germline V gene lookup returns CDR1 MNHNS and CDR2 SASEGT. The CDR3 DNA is TGTGCCAGCAGGCGAGGACAGGGGGATAATTCACCCCTCCACTTT. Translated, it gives CASRRGQGDNSPLHF.